These 26 T cell receptor beta chains came from one sample sequenced in a study. MiXCR was run by TCRdb on the reads, yielding one entry per CDR3 protein. The sample lists 6,500 to 8,500 distinct CDR3 sequences, roughly a third occurring once. The sample comprised blood. Receptors originate from a human donor.

By share, this clonotype counts as medium-sized. The chain has TRBV29-1 and TRBJ2-3; maybe TRBD2 (6 bases). Deletions cut 4 bases from V and 2 bases from J, with 13 bases between. Germline V lookup: CDR1 SQVTM, CDR2 ANQGSEA. This CDR3 is 14 amino acids long. As DNA, the CDR3 is TGCAGCGTTGTTTGGGGGGATTACACAGATACGCAGTATTTT. Protein sequence: CSVVWGDYTDTQYF.

This clonotype counts as medium-sized. The chain joins TRBV4-2 to TRBJ1-3; no clear D gene. Germline V gene sequence: CDR1 LGHNA, CDR2 YNFKEQ. The CDR3 has 17 amino acids. V was trimmed by 4 bases and J by 0 bases, leaving 16 bases between them. The CDR3 is CASSPLPRGSSGNTIYF. For the CDR3, the DNA is TGTGCCAGCAGCCCCTTACCTCGCGGGAGCTCTGGAAACACCATATATTTT.

The chain joins TRBV29-1 to TRBJ1-5; D possibly corresponds to TRBD1 (6 bases). Germline V gene lookup returns CDR1 SQVTM and CDR2 ANQGSEA. V lost 5 bases and J 4 bases, leaving 18 bases between the germline ends. This CDR3 region has 15 residues. In DNA form, the CDR3 reads TGCAGCGTTCAAATCAGGGGAGGAGGTAATCAGCCCCAGCATTTT. This encodes CSVQIRGGGNQPQHF.

By share of the sample, this clonotype is medium-sized. This chain links TRBV6-2 or TRBV6-3 with TRBJ1-5; maybe TRBD1 (5 bases). This CDR3 is 15 amino acids long. Trimming took off 0 bases at V and 14 bases at J, with 20 bases between the two ends. The germline gives CDR1 MNHEY, CDR2 SVGEGT. The CDR3 nucleotides are TGTGCCAGCAGTTACTCGTCTGGAGGCGGGACCGAGAAGCATTTT. Translated: CASSYSSGGGTEKHF.

This clonotype rates as medium-sized (0.01 to 0.1%). The chain carries TRBV7-8 and TRBJ1-5, with D uncertain. Germline CDR1 reads SGHVS; CDR2 reads FQNEAQ. The CDR3 has 13 residues. The germline V and J ends were trimmed by 1 base and 2 bases, with 3 bases remaining between them. The CDR3 spells CASSLDGNQPQHF. CDR3 bases: TGTGCCAGCAGCTTAGACGGCAATCAGCCCCAGCATTTT. Full variable domain (remainder filled in from reference TRBV7-8 and TRBJ1-5): GAGVSQSPRYKVAKRGQDVALRCDPISGHVSLFWYQQALGQGPEFLTYFQNEAQLDKSGLPSDRFFAERPEGSVSTLKIQRTQQEDSAVYLCASSLDGNQPQHFGDGTRLSIL.

This clonotype is labeled as medium-sized (0.01 to 0.1%). The chain couples TRBV29-1 to TRBJ1-3; the D gene is possibly TRBD1 (5 bases). Per the germline V gene, CDR1 is SQVTM and CDR2 is ANQGSEA. V dropped 5 bases and J dropped 0 bases, with 11 bases sitting between them. CDR3 length: 14 amino acids. CDR3 in DNA: TGCAGCGTTTGGGGCCCAAACTCTGGAAACACCATATATTTT. This translates into CSVWGPNSGNTIYF.

In this sample, this clonotype turned up many times. The chain carries TRBV4-2 and TRBJ2-5; 9 positions match TRBD2. The V segment lost 1 base and the J segment 1 base; nucleotides outside the gene matches: 1. From germline, CDR1 is LGHNA and CDR2 YNFKEQ. The CDR3 has 15 residues. This CDR3 reads CASSQASGIQETQYF. The CDR3 bases are TGTGCCAGCAGCCAAGCTAGCGGGATCCAAGAGACCCAGTACTTC.

In this sample, this clonotype is medium-sized. The chain employs TRBV20-1 and TRBJ2-7, with TRBD1 as a possible D gene (8 bases). The CDR3 spans 14 residues. Trimming removed 5 bases from V and 2 bases from J, with 16 bases in between. CDR1 DFQATT and CDR2 SNEGSKA come from the germline V gene (reference sequence). CDR3 region: CSAWTGRDTYEQYF. CDR3 DNA sequence: TGCAGTGCTTGGACAGGGAGGGATACCTACGAGCAGTACTTC.

The table lists this clonotype with many counts. The chain links TRBV9 to TRBJ1-1; D remains ambiguous. V was trimmed by 3 bases and J by 1 base, leaving 13 bases between them. The CDR3 is 15 amino acids. CDR1 is SGDLS and CDR2 is YYNGEE in the germline V gene. The chain's CDR3 is CASSEAAAANTEAFF. For the CDR3, the DNA is TGTGCCAGCAGCGAAGCGGCAGCGGCGAACACTGAAGCTTTCTTT.

This clonotype was picked up a small number of times. The chain links TRBV20-1 to TRBJ1-4, with D hard to call. This CDR3 region has 12 residues. The V gene's germline CDR1 is DFQATT and CDR2 SNEGSKA (reference sequence). The V end lost 6 bases, the J end lost 8 bases, and 13 bases lay between the germline ends. The CDR3 is CSAPRGREKLFF. CDR3 coding DNA: TGCAGTGCCCCCCGAGGGCGAGAAAAACTGTTTTTT.

This clonotype was seen ten or more times. The gene calls are TRBV29-1 and TRBJ1-3; 8 nucleotides line up with TRBD1. The CDR3 spans 15 residues. With V trimmed by 5 bases and J by 4 bases, 10 bases remained unmatched. CDR1 and CDR2 from the germline V gene are SQVTM and ANQGSEA. For the CDR3, the DNA is TGCAGCGTTCTGCCGGACAGGGACCCAGGAAACACCATATATTTT. Its protein is CSVLPDRDPGNTIYF.

By its share, this clonotype is medium-sized. The V call is TRBV18, the J call TRBJ1-4, with D tentatively TRBD1 (5 bases). Deletions cut 2 bases from V and 7 bases from J, with 11 bases between. This CDR3 is built from 14 residues. CDR1 is KGHSH, CDR2 LQKENI, per germline. CDR3 region: CASSPGANSEKLFF. The CDR3 DNA follows: TGTGCCAGCTCACCAGGGGCCAACTCTGAAAAACTGTTTTTT.

The sample holds many counts of this clonotype. The J gene is TRBJ2-2, the V gene TRBV30; TRBD2 aligns across 9 bases. The CDR3 covers 14 residues. The germline CDR1 and CDR2 sequences are GTSNPN and SVGIG (reference sequence). V dropped 8 bases and J dropped 4; count of bases not matched to a gene: 8. CDR3 in DNA: TGTGCCGAGCGGCTAGCGGGAAGCACCGGGGAGCTGTTTTTT. Encoded protein: CAERLAGSTGELFF.

By proportion, this clonotype is medium-sized. This chain links TRBV18 with TRBJ1-2; 9 nucleotides match TRBD1. V shed 1 base and J 7 bases; nucleotides not matched to a gene: 4. CDR3 size: 14 residues. The V gene's germline CDR1 is KGHSH and CDR2 LQKENI. The CDR3 region has the DNA TGTGCCAGCTCACCACAGGGACAGGGCTCTGGCTACACCTTC. This translates into CASSPQGQGSGYTF.

By share, this clonotype counts as medium-sized (0.01 to 0.1%). The V call is TRBV29-1, the J call TRBJ2-3, with D perhaps assigned TRBD1 or TRBD2 (5 bases each). Per the germline V gene, CDR1 is SQVTM and CDR2 is ANQGSEA. V shed 8 bases and J shed 0 bases, with 9 bases lying between them. This CDR3 region has 12 residues. The CDR3 loop reads CSWGKSTDTQYF. The CDR3, as DNA: TGCAGCTGGGGGAAAAGCACAGATACGCAGTATTTT.

The V gene is TRBV7-2, the J gene TRBJ2-3; tentative D call: TRBD2 (5 bases). Trimming shortened V by 3 bases and J by 0 bases, and 13 bases separated the two germline ends. The CDR3 spans 16 residues. Germline CDR1 SGHTA, CDR2 FQGNSA. The CDR3, as DNA: TGTGCCAGCAGCTTCGCTGCCTCGGGAAGCACAGATACGCAGTATTTT. The encoded protein is CASSFAASGSTDTQYF.

This clonotype is labeled medium-sized. The J gene is TRBJ1-6, the V gene TRBV29-1; TRBD1 matches at 9 bases. V shed 6 bases, J shed 10 bases, and the junction held 7 bases outside the gene matches. There are 13 residues in the CDR3. The V gene's germline CDR1 is SQVTM and CDR2 ANQGSEA. This CDR3 is CSVRTGAVSPLHF. The CDR3 nucleotides are TGCAGCGTGAGGACAGGGGCGGTATCACCCCTCCACTTT.

This sequence joins TRBV20-1 and TRBJ1-6, with D perhaps TRBD1 (6 bases). Germline CDR1 and CDR2: DFQATT and SNEGSKA (reference sequence). Trimming stripped 5 bases from V and 14 bases from J, with 25 bases between. The CDR3 covers 15 residues. CDR3 sequence reads: CSADQGTSVDLALHF. The CDR3 DNA reads as TGCAGTGCTGACCAGGGGACTAGCGTTGATTTGGCCCTCCACTTT.

This clonotype qualifies as medium-sized. The rearrangement links TRBV28 to TRBJ2-1; 9 nucleotides match TRBD1. J lost 4 bases, V lost 5 bases, and 12 bases had no gene match. Per the germline V gene, CDR1 is MDHEN and CDR2 is SYDVKM. The CDR3 spans 17 residues. In DNA, the CDR3 is TGTGCCAGCAGTCTTCAAGACGGGACAGGGCCTTACAATGAGCAGTTCTTC. This encodes CASSLQDGTGPYNEQFF. Combining the CDR3 with reference TRBV28 and TRBJ2-1 gives the whole variable domain DVKVTQSSRYLVKRTGEKVFLECVQDMDHENMFWYRQDPGLGLRLIYFSYDVKMKEKGDIPEGYSVSREKKERFSLILESASTNQTSMYLCASSLQDGTGPYNEQFFGPGTRLTVL.

This clonotype is medium-sized. V is TRBV29-1 and J is TRBJ2-1; D is perhaps TRBD1 or TRBD2 (6 bases each). Germline V gene sequence: CDR1 SQVTM, CDR2 ANQGSEA. V was clipped by 7 bases and J by 5 bases, with 12 bases between them. This CDR3 has 12 amino acids. CDR3 sequence (DNA): TGCAGCGGTGGGGGGCTTGACAATGAGCAGTTCTTC. This gives the protein CSGGGLDNEQFF.

By share, this clonotype counts as medium-sized. The chain links TRBV30 to TRBJ1-5, with D perhaps matching TRBD1 (6 bases). Trimming removed 2 bases from V and 9 bases from J, with 17 bases in between. The germline V gene has CDR1 GTSNPN and CDR2 SVGIG (reference sequence). The CDR3 sequence is 14 residues long. This CDR3 is CAWSPTGPRRPQHF. CDR3 DNA sequence: TGTGCCTGGAGTCCGACAGGCCCCCGACGGCCCCAGCATTTT.

This clonotype was seen at least ten times. V usage is TRBV20-1 and J usage is TRBJ2-7; 8 nucleotides agree with TRBD2. Germline CDR1 is DFQATT and CDR2 is SNEGSKA (reference sequence). J gave up 5 bases and V 1 base, and 7 bases lay outside the gene matches. The CDR3 runs to 14 residues. The CDR3 nucleotides read TGCAGTGCTAGAGTCCCGGGACTAGTCCACGAGCAGTACTTC. This encodes CSARVPGLVHEQYF.

This clonotype is medium-sized by share. The chain employs TRBV29-1 and TRBJ1-2, with a weak D call TRBD1 (5 bases). V lost 4 bases, J lost 5 bases, and 11 bases lay in between. Germline-derived CDR1 and CDR2 are SQVTM and ANQGSEA. The CDR3 runs 12 residues. CDR3 sequence reads: CSVVSAGYGYTF. DNA of the CDR3: TGCAGCGTTGTTAGTGCAGGGTATGGCTACACCTTC. Full variable domain (outside the CDR3, taken from reference TRBV29-1 and TRBJ1-2): SAVISQKPSRDICQRGTSLTIQCQVDSQVTMMFWYRQQPGQSLTLIATANQGSEATYESGFVIDKFPISRPNLTFSTLTVSNMSPEDSSIYLCSVVSAGYGYTFGSGTRLTVV.

This clonotype has ten or more counts. J is TRBJ2-3 and V is TRBV18; D not resolved. V was pared by 0 bases and J by 2 bases, with 3 bases between. The CDR3 length is 13 residues. Per the germline V gene, CDR1 is KGHSH and CDR2 is LQKENI. The CDR3 loop reads CASSPPVTDTQYF. The CDR3, as DNA: TGTGCCAGCTCACCACCCGTCACAGATACGCAGTATTTT.

The V gene is TRBV29-1, the J gene TRBJ2-3, with 9 bases identical to TRBD1. The CDR3 contains 16 residues. After removal of 3 bases from V and 4 bases from J, the junction contained 11 bases not matched to a gene. Germline values: CDR1 SQVTM, CDR2 ANQGSEA. In DNA, the CDR3 is TGCAGCGTTGATACGACAGGGGGAAATAGGGCAGATACGCAGTATTTT. As protein: CSVDTTGGNRADTQYF.

This clonotype counts as medium-sized. The CDR3 spells CAWRIGTGEETQYF. The CDR3 nucleotides are TGTGCCTGGAGGATCGGGACAGGGGAAGAGACCCAGTACTTC. The chain couples TRBV30 to TRBJ2-5; 10 nucleotides agree with TRBD1. The J segment lost 3 bases and the V segment lost 3 bases, leaving 4 bases of the junction unmatched. Germline V CDR1 and CDR2: GTSNPN, SVGIG (reference sequence). This CDR3 region has 14 residues.